These T cell receptor beta chains were read from a single sample in a study of T cell responses to AZD1222 COVID-19 vaccine. Produced via immunoSEQ multiplex PCR; TCRdb's table is partial and in-frame only. The sample has roughly 180,000 clones, roughly 94% seen once. Sequencing was performed on peripheral blood, taken 28 days after the second AZD1222 dose. Every receptor here comes from an adult who received the AZD1222 COVID-19 vaccine. Each CDR3 is given with its conserved first and last residue. A D gene is named only where the DNA matches it firmly. For some rows the clone size is stated as once, few or many, or as a class when expanded; others skip it.

d_call j_call v_call clone_size cdr3_nt cdr3_aa
NA TRBJ1-5 TRBV2 NA TGTGCCAGCAAGGGGGGGGTGTATAGCAATCAGCCCCAGCATTTT CASKGGVYSNQPQHF
NA TRBJ1-5 TRBV5-1 NA TGCGCCAGCAGCGGAGGGGACACCGGCAATCAGCCCCAGCATTTT CASSGGDTGNQPQHF
NA TRBJ1-1 TRBV10-1 NA TGCGCCAGCGGTCCCTCAGGGGACCTAAGTGAAGCTTTCTTT CASGPSGDLSEAFF
TRBD1 TRBJ1-3 TRBV2 NA TGTGCCAGCCGTGGACAGGGGGCAGGAAACACCATATATTTT CASRGQGAGNTIYF
TRBD1 TRBJ1-2 TRBV6-5 NA TGTGCCAGCAGTTGGGGGACAGCAGCTAACTATGGCTACACCTTC CASSWGTAANYGYTF
NA TRBJ1-1 TRBV5-1 NA TGCGCCAGCAGCTCAGACCAGGCTGAAGCTTTCTTT CASSSDQAEAFF
NA TRBJ2-7 TRBV6-6 NA TGTGCCAGCAGTTACGGGCTAGCGAACTACGAGCAGTACTTC CASSYGLANYEQYF
TRBD1 TRBJ2-1 TRBV30 NA TGTGCCTGGAGTGCCGGGACAGGGATCAATGAGCAGTTCTTC CAWSAGTGINEQFF
NA TRBJ2-7 TRBV19 few TGTGCCAGTAGTATATCAACAGCCTCCTACGAGCAGTACTTC CASSISTASYEQYF
NA TRBJ1-1 TRBV12-3/TRBV12-4 NA TGTGCCAGCAGTCCTCCACAGGTACCTCAAGCTTTCTTT CASSPPQVPQAFF
NA TRBJ2-5 TRBV30 NA TGTGCCTGGAGTAGGGACTCCGGACAGGTTGTATGGGCCCAGTACTTC CAWSRDSGQVVWAQYF